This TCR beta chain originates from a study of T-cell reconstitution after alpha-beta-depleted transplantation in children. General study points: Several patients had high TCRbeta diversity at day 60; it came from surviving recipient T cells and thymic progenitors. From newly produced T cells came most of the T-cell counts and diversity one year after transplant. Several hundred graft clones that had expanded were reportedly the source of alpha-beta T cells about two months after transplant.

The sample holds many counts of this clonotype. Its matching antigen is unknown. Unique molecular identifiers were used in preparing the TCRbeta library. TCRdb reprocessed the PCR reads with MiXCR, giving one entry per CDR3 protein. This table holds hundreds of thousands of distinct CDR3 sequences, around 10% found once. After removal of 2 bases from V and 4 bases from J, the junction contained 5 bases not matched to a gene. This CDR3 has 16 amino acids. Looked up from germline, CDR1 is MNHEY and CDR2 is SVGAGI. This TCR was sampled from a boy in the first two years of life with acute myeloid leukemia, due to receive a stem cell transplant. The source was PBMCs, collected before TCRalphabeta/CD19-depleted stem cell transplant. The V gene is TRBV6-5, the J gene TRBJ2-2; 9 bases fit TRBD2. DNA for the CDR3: TGTGCCAGCAGTTACGAAGCGGGAGGACGCACCGGGGAGCTGTTTTTT. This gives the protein CASSYEAGGRTGELFF.